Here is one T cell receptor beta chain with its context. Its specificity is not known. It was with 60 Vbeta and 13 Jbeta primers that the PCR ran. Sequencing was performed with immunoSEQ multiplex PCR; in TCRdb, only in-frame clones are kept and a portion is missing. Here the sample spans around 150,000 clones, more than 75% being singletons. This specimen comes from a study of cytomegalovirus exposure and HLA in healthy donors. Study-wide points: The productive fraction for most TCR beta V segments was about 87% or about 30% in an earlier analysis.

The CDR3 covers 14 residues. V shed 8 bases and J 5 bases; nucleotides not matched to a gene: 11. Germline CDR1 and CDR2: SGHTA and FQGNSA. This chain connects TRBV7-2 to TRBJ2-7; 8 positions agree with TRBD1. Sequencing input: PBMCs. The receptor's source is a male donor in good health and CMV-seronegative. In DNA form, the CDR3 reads TGTGCCAGCTCCCCCACAGGGGGTTACAACGAGCAGTACTTC. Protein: CASSPTGGYNEQYF.